The entry below describes one T cell receptor (beta chain). No antigen is known for it. No base-level quality is on record; no much larger clone is a single base apart. This sample stems from a study of blood T cell repertoires in COVID-19 (dated by TCRdb to the early 2020s). Some background on the complete study: Samples from collaborators originated in the United States, Italy and Spain and spanned both the acute and convalescent phases of COVID-19. Samples came from the ongoing ImmuneRACE study (first 160 participants) plus 1,254 subjects from 6 global collaborators. Where HLA class I and class II types were available, the types were taken from metadata supplied by the sample provider, not from assay-based typing. The prospective study material was composed of cDNA or gDNA derived from T cells, B-cell-depleted T cells, or PBMCs. The sample metadata nearly always contained a de-identified subject ID, COVID-19 status, age in years and sex. A freely available public database, intended as a resource for researchers studying the immune response to SARS-CoV-2, is where the repertoires were released. Subjects who had been exposed to COVID-19, were actively infected with it, or had recovered from it provided the deeply sampled blood TCRbeta repertoires that made up the dataset.

CDR3 length: 13 amino acids, cysteine to phenylalanine. The entry retains the CDR3 DNA only, 39 bases that are in frame from base 1. V ends up 5 bases short and J 7 bases short, with an unmatched junction base count of 0. CDR1 and CDR2 are drawn from the germline V gene: SNHLY, FYNNEI. The paper's findings and limits, for the study overall: The amount of clinical and demographic metadata varied by source and participant and was provided uncurated.

TCRbeta CDR3 regions were amplified from genomic DNA using the immunoSEQ Assay, a bias-controlled multiplex PCR. As for how the authors treated the data: Within the assay, amplification of reference gene primers was used to estimate how many nucleated cells each sample contained. To quantify the absolute abundance of each unique TCRbeta CDR3 rearrangement, sequence reads were collapsed and filtered. For each sample, productive Simpson clonality was calculated as the square root of Simpson's diversity index across productive rearrangements. TCRdb mirrors the immuneACCESS table, restricted to in-frame sequences. Some clones are absent from its copies; in checked studies, under half trace to an unresolved V gene, and the reason for the others is unknown. D and trimming come from the DNA, and the V and J calls and clone size come from that table. Within this sample are about 80,000 clones, with roughly 90% of them counted one time only. More than 5.5% of the sample belongs to the ten largest clones.

Collaborating institutions collected whole blood in K2EDTA tubes following their own protocols. For TCRbeta analysis, collaborators shipped samples as frozen whole blood, isolated PBMCs, or DNA extracted from either of those sample types. The sample taken for sequencing was peripheral blood. Rearrangement joined TRBV2 to TRBJ1-6, with 9 middle bases fitting TRBD1. This receptor was obtained from a man in his sixties or seventies with acute or convalescent COVID-19. The CDR3: CASSTGGNSPLHF. Here is the DNA: TGTGCCAGCAGTACAGGGGGCAATTCACCCCTCCACTTT.